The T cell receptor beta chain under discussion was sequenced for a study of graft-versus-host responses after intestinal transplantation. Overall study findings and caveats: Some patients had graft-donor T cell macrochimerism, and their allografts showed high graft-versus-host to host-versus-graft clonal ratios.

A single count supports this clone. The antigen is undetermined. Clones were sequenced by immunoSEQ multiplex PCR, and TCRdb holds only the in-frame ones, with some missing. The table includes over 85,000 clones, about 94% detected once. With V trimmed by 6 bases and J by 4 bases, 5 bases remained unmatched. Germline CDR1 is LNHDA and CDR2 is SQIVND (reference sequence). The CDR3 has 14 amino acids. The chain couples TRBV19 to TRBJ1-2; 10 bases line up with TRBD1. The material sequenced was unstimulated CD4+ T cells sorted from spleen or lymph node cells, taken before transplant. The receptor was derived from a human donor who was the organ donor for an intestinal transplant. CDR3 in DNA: TGTGCCAGTAGGCGGGACAGGGGAACCTATGGCTACACCTTC. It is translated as CASRRDRGTYGYTF.